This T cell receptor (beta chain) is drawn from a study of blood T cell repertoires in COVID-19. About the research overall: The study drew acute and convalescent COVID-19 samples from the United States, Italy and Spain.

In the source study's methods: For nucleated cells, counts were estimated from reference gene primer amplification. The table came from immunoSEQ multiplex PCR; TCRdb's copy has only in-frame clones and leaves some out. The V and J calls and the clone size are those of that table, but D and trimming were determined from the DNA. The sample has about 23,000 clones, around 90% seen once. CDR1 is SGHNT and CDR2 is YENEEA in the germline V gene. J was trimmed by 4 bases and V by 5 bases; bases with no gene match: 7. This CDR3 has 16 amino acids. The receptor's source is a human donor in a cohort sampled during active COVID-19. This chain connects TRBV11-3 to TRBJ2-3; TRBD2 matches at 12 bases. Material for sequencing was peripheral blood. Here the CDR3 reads CASSQLAGGIADTQYF. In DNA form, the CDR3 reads TGTGCCAGCAGCCAACTAGCGGGGGGTATCGCAGATACGCAGTATTTT. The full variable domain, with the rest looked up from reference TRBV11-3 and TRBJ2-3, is EAGVVQSPRYKIIEKKQPVAFWCNPISGHNTLYWYLQNLGQGPELLIRYENEEAVDDSQLPKDRFSAERLKGVDSTLKIQPAELGDSAVYLCASSQLAGGIADTQYFGPGTRLTVL.